This T cell receptor beta chain was recovered during a study of blood T cells in healthy people across ages. Through a sample-barcoded 5' primer and a J-beta primer mix, a second PCR was run for roughly 6 to 12 cycles. Via MiXCR, TCRdb re-called the 5' RACE reads, giving one row per CDR3 protein. Of over 700,000 distinct CDR3 sequences detected, about 48% appear once; the ten largest clones hold roughly 40%. V was clipped by 4 bases and J by 4 bases, with 16 bases between them. The CDR3 has 15 amino acids. Germline V gene lookup returns CDR1 SGHAT and CDR2 FQNNGV. The rearrangement joins TRBV11-2 to TRBJ2-5; perhaps TRBD1 as D (6 bases). The sample consisted of blood. This TCR derives from a man older than 75 in good health. This CDR3 reads CASSYPTGLAETQYF. The DNA for the CDR3 is TGTGCCAGCAGCTATCCCACAGGGTTGGCAGAGACCCAGTACTTC.